The source of this T cell receptor (beta chain) is a study of blood T cell repertoires in COVID-19. Germline CDR1 LNHDA, CDR2 SQIVND (reference sequence). The CDR3 contains 13 residues. Trimming took off 3 bases at V and 1 base at J, with 6 bases between the two ends. Assay used: immunoSEQ multiplex PCR; TCRdb lists only in-frame clones, some missing. The sample carries some 220,000 clones, 84% recorded once. The gene calls are TRBV19 and TRBJ1-1, with D perhaps matching TRBD1 (5 bases). The sequencing input was peripheral blood. This clonotype was obtained from a man in his forties or fifties with acute or convalescent COVID-19. CDR3 loop: CASSMQGNTEAFF. CDR3 DNA sequence: TGTGCCAGTAGTATGCAGGGGAACACTGAAGCTTTCTTT.